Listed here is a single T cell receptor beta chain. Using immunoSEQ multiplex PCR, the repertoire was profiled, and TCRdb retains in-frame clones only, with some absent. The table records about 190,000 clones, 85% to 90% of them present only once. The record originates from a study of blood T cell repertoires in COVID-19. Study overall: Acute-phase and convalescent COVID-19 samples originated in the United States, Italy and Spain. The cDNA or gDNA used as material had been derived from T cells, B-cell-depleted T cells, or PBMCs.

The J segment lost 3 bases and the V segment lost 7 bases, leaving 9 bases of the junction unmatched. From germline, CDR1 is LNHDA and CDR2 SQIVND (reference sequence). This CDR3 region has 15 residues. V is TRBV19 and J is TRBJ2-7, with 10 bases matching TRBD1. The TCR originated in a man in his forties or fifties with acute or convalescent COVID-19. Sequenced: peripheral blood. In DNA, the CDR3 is TGTGCCAGTAAGTACGGGACAGGGGCTTTCTACGAGCAGTACTTC. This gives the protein CASKYGTGAFYEQYF.